The sequence of this T cell receptor (beta chain) was determined in a study of beta chain features in type 1 diabetes. Study results and caveats: Equally in patients and controls, PCR might preferentially amplify shorter templates. Whether TCRB rearrangement is influenced by HLA type went unresolved here.

The CDR3 runs 14 residues. The germline gives CDR1 SGHRS, CDR2 YFSETQ. Germline trimming cut 4 bases from V and 3 bases from J; bases unmatched to any gene: 7. Every isolated RNA sample was fully reverse transcribed, so sequencing captured expressed TCRB transcripts. TCRdb keeps only in-frame clones here, not all; method: immunoSEQ multiplex PCR. The sample has 200,000 to 250,000 clones; 11% are singletons. A word on this clone: The antigen is undetermined.

Donors underwent one heparinised blood draw, approximately 120 mL on average. Sample: central memory CD4+ T cells from blood. This chain joins TRBV5-1 and TRBJ2-7; 7 positions match TRBD1. The sequence derives from a man between 18 and 29 years old in good health. In DNA, the CDR3 is TGCGCCAGCAGCCACGGGACAGCCCTCTACGAGCAGTACTTC. Translating gives CASSHGTALYEQYF.